The 9 T cell receptor beta chains given below trace back to one sample, sequenced in a study of T cell changes during pregnancy in multiple sclerosis. The data were produced by immunoSEQ multiplex PCR, yet TCRdb's version contains in-frame clones alone and is incomplete. The sample carries 65,000 to 90,000 clones, about 90% recorded once. The sample here was PBMCs, taken in the first trimester of pregnancy. Receptor source: a female donor in good health, serving as a control in a pregnancy study. Some clones in this sample may be carry-over from other donors' samples.

The genes are TRBV29-1 and TRBJ2-7; D might be TRBD2 (5 bases). CDR3 length: 13 amino acids. Germline V gives CDR1 SQVTM, CDR2 ANQGSEA. The V end was cut by 4 bases, the J end by 1 base, with 11 bases between. Here the CDR3 reads CSVAGIGSYEQYF. CDR3 DNA: TGCAGCGTTGCCGGGATCGGGTCCTACGAGCAGTACTTC.

The chain employs TRBV7-2 and TRBJ1-5, with a possible D match to TRBD1 (5 bases). The CDR3 extends over 15 amino acids. The V end was cut by 1 base, the J end by 1 base, with 8 bases between. Germline V gene lookup returns CDR1 SGHTA and CDR2 FQGNSA. CDR3: CASSLGGVSNQPQHF. The CDR3 nucleotides are TGTGCCAGCAGCTTAGGGGGGGTCAGCAATCAGCCCCAGCATTTT. Drawing the rest from reference TRBV7-2 and TRBJ1-5, the complete variable domain is GAGVSQSPSNKVTEKGKDVELRCDPISGHTALYWYRQSLGQGLEFLIYFQGNSAPDKSGLPSDRFSAERTGGSVSTLTIQRTQQEDSAVYLCASSLGGVSNQPQHFGDGTRLSIL.

The V call is TRBV6-1, the J call TRBJ1-1; weak D call: TRBD1 (5 bases). V lost 1 base and J lost 2, with 8 bases in between. This CDR3 contains 14 residues. Germline V CDR1 and CDR2: MNHNS, SASEGT. CDR3 residues: CASSEGQFNTEAFF. Written as DNA, the CDR3 is TGTGCCAGCAGTGAAGGACAGTTTAACACTGAAGCTTTCTTT.

This clone is deemed large (0.1 to 1%). The chain recombines TRBV13 with TRBJ1-4; D may be TRBD1 (5 bases). Per germline, CDR1 PRHDT and CDR2 FYEKMQ (reference sequence). V lost 2 bases, J lost 8 bases, and 18 bases lay in between. The CDR3 is 16 residues long. The CDR3, as DNA: TGTGCCAGCAGCTTATCCGGCTGGGGCGGGAGAGAAAAACTGTTTTTT. Translation: CASSLSGWGGREKLFF.

The CDR3: CASSQVVGTSTYEQYF. Here the CDR3 DNA reads TGCGCCAGCAGCCAAGTGGTGGGGACTAGCACCTACGAGCAGTACTTC. V usage is TRBV4-1 and J usage is TRBJ2-7; 9 nucleotides align to TRBD2. With 1 base clipped from V and 2 bases from J, the junction kept 6 bases outside the gene matches. Germline loops: CDR1 MGHRA, CDR2 YSYEKL. This CDR3 spans 16 amino acids.

The chain carries TRBV6-1 and TRBJ2-7, with D maybe TRBD2 (5 bases). V lost 2 bases, J lost 8 bases, and 16 bases lay in between. Germline CDR1 MNHNS, CDR2 SASEGT. This CDR3 contains 14 residues. As DNA, the CDR3 is TGTGCCAGCAGTGAAACGAGGGCTCCAACCCAGCAGTACTTC. It specifies CASSETRAPTQQYF.

The genes are TRBV5-1 and TRBJ2-7; weak D call: TRBD2 (6 bases). Trimming shortened V by 4 bases and J by 4 bases, and 15 bases separated the two germline ends. Germline values: CDR1 SGHRS, CDR2 YFSETQ. The CDR3 length is 14 residues. CDR3 in amino acids: CASSLTGTGYEQYF. For the CDR3, the DNA is TGCGCCAGCAGCCTTACCGGGACTGGATACGAGCAGTACTTC.

The chain links TRBV28 to TRBJ2-6; possible D gene TRBD1, 5 bases. The CDR3 extends over 15 amino acids. Deletions cut 4 bases from V and 1 base from J, with 8 bases between. CDR1 is MDHEN and CDR2 is SYDVKM in the germline V gene. The CDR3 nucleotides read TGTGCCAGCAGTTACGACAGTTCTGGGGCCAACGTCCTGACTTTC. It translates to CASSYDSSGANVLTF.

This clone was counted once. Here the CDR3 reads CASRLLANEQFF. The CDR3 DNA follows: TGTGCCAGCAGACTACTAGCGAATGAGCAGTTCTTC. This chain connects TRBV7-8 to TRBJ2-1; 7 bases match TRBD2. The ends lost 6 bases at V and 7 bases at J; junction bases unmatched: 3. The CDR3 totals 12 residues. The V gene's germline CDR1 is SGHVS and CDR2 FQNEAQ.